This entry describes one TCR beta chain. Assay used: immunoSEQ multiplex PCR; TCRdb lists only in-frame clones, some missing. Altogether over 70,000 clones are present, around 95% being singletons, with the ten largest covering around 0.3%. This CDR3 spans 10 amino acids. Germline V CDR1 and CDR2: SQVTM, ANQGSEA. The ends lost 6 bases at V and 6 bases at J; junction bases unmatched: 0. The sample comes from a study of technical replicates of blood from a few donors. Sequencing input: T cells isolated from PBMCs. The chain employs TRBV29-1 and TRBJ1-2; 8 bases align to TRBD1. The clonotype comes from a human donor in good health. The CDR3 sequence is CSVDRDGYTF. The DNA of the CDR3 is TGCAGCGTGGACAGGGATGGCTACACCTTC.